The 8 T cell receptor beta chains reported below all come from one sample, sequenced in a study of spatial heterogeneity in lung cancer. TCRdb re-analysed the 5' RACE reads in MiXCR, keeping a single row per CDR3 protein. The table has 2,500 to 4,000 distinct CDR3 sequences, 2.5% to 4% seen once. Indicated time point: sample taken at primary tumor resection. The sample consisted of lung tissue, taken at surgery. These receptors all come from a human donor with early-stage non-small cell lung cancer.

This clonotype counts as large. This beta chain is an off-target read within a library intended for alpha chains, so its frequency means little. The chain employs TRBV7-9 and TRBJ2-3, with a weak D call TRBD2 (6 bases). CDR1 and CDR2 from the germline V gene are SEHNR and FQNEAQ (reference sequence). The CDR3 spans 14 residues. Trimming removed 1 base from V and 6 bases from J, with 11 bases in between. The CDR3 reads CASSLGGLMDTQYF. CDR3 nucleotide sequence: TGTGCCAGCAGCTTAGGGGGACTGATGGATACGCAGTATTTT.

Concerning this clonotype itself: Within a library made for alpha chains, this beta chain is off target, and its count is uninformative. The chain joins TRBV7-2 to TRBJ2-1; 11 positions agree with TRBD2. V gave up 2 bases and J gave up 6 bases; unmatched junction bases: 6. The CDR3 contains 16 residues. CDR1 is SGHTA, CDR2 FQGNSA, per germline. CDR3 nucleotides: TGTGCCAGCAGCTTATATAGCGGGGGGGTAACCAATGAGCAGTTCTTC. It specifies CASSLYSGGVTNEQFF.

This clonotype is labeled medium-sized (0.01 to 0.1%). This beta chain is a stray sequence in a library constructed for alpha chains; its clone size is not meaningful. The genes are TRBV6-5 and TRBJ1-1, with no clear D. The CDR3 consists of 14 residues. V was clipped by 6 bases and J by 5 bases, with 16 bases between them. CDR1 is MNHEY and CDR2 is SVGAGI in the germline V gene. CDR3 sequence reads: CASRPPQGGTEAFF. DNA for the CDR3: TGTGCCAGCAGGCCCCCTCAAGGAGGGACTGAAGCTTTCTTT.

This clonotype was seen ten or more times. This beta chain is a stray read from a library made for alpha chains; its abundance is not meaningful. This chain uses TRBV20-1 with TRBJ1-2; 7 positions match TRBD1. The CDR3 is 14 residues long. Germline V gene lookup returns CDR1 DFQATT and CDR2 SNEGSKA (reference sequence). The V and J ends lost 6 bases and 8 bases, in that order; junction bases with no gene match: 15. The CDR3 nucleotides read TGCAGTGCGAGTAACAGGCAGGGGGTATACGGCTACACCTTC. Amino acids: CSASNRQGVYGYTF.

In this sample, this clonotype turned up a few times. The size of this beta chain means little, since it is a stray read in a library made for alpha chains. The chain is built from TRBV20-1 and TRBJ1-2; D may be TRBD1 (5 bases). V lost 2 bases and J 0 bases, leaving 13 bases between the germline ends. Germline V lookup: CDR1 DFQATT, CDR2 SNEGSKA (reference sequence). CDR3 length equals 15 residues. CDR3 sequence: CSARPGRSANYGYTF. The CDR3 DNA sequence: TGCAGTGCTAGACCGGGACGGTCAGCTAACTATGGCTACACCTTC.

This clonotype rates as medium-sized (0.01 to 0.1%). The size of this beta chain means little, since it is a stray read in a library made for alpha chains. V is TRBV10-3 and J is TRBJ1-6; D is perhaps TRBD1 (6 bases). CDR3 length equals 15 residues. Germline-derived CDR1 and CDR2 are ENHRY and SYGVKD. V lost 6 bases and J lost 8, with 17 bases in between. CDR3 nucleotide sequence: TGTGCCATCAGGGGGGGCACGGGCGGAGATTCACCCCTCCACTTT. Protein sequence: CAIRGGTGGDSPLHF.

By its share, this clonotype is medium-sized. This beta chain was picked up by a library intended for alpha chains and is off target, so its count carries little meaning. The J gene is TRBJ2-4, the V gene TRBV6-5, with 9 nucleotides matching TRBD1. Trimming took 6 bases from V and 7 from J; bases not matched to a gene: 4. Germline-derived CDR1 and CDR2 are MNHEY and SVGAGI. The CDR3 covers 13 residues. The CDR3 loop is CASSFGQGNIQYF. The CDR3 nucleotides read TGTGCCAGCAGCTTTGGACAGGGGAACATTCAGTACTTC.

This clonotype ranks as large. As an off-target read in a library built for alpha chains, this beta chain has a frequency of little significance. The V gene is TRBV28, the J gene TRBJ1-5; a weak D match, TRBD1 (6 bases). Trimming removed 7 bases at V and 1 base at J, with 11 bases between. This CDR3 is 14 amino acids long. Germline values: CDR1 MDHEN, CDR2 SYDVKM. Here the CDR3 DNA reads TGTGCCAGCACACAAGGGGGGAGCAATCAGCCCCAGCATTTT. Its translation is CASTQGGSNQPQHF.